This is a list of T cell receptor beta chains from one sample in a study of CD4 T cells in relation to SARS-CoV-2 and coronaviruses. TCRdb's copy holds only in-frame clones and misses some; the assay was immunoSEQ multiplex PCR. The table includes about 18,000 clones, about 78% detected once. Their cognate antigens are unknown. The sample comprised CD4+ T cells from PBMCs, cultured in vitro. Every receptor here comes from a human donor in good health. Each CDR3 is given without its conserved first and last residue.

j_call: TRBJ2-3; v_call: TRBV10-3; cdr3_aa: AASDPGQAVTDTQY
j_call: TRBJ2-1; v_call: TRBV6-5; cdr3_aa: ASSYTSDYNEQF
j_call: TRBJ2-3; v_call: TRBV5-1; cdr3_aa: ASSQGSSGYSTDTQY
j_call: TRBJ2-3; v_call: TRBV18; cdr3_aa: ASSPNGRKRDTQY
j_call: TRBJ2-3; v_call: TRBV19; cdr3_aa: ASRGERSADTQY
j_call: TRBJ2-2; v_call: TRBV11-3; cdr3_aa: ASSRTVQGTGELF
j_call: TRBJ2-7; v_call: TRBV5-1; cdr3_aa: ASSRGTLGTGSEQY
j_call: TRBJ2-6; v_call: TRBV6-1; cdr3_aa: ASSEPVREGGANVLT
j_call: TRBJ1-2; v_call: TRBV25-1; cdr3_aa: ASSELGTADGYT
j_call: TRBJ1-1; v_call: TRBV2; cdr3_aa: ASRVAENTEAF
j_call: TRBJ2-1; v_call: TRBV29-1; cdr3_aa: SVEGLPGRGYEQF
j_call: TRBJ2-7; v_call: TRBV5-4; cdr3_aa: ASSLWVAGDDEQY
j_call: TRBJ2-7; v_call: TRBV10-3; cdr3_aa: AISGSSYEQY
j_call: TRBJ2-7; v_call: TRBV20-1; cdr3_aa: SASRDRGQGGLRFEQY
j_call: TRBJ1-1; v_call: TRBV7-2; cdr3_aa: ASSLGWTNTEAF
j_call: TRBJ2-1; v_call: TRBV5-1; cdr3_aa: ASSWDYSNEQF
j_call: TRBJ2-3; v_call: TRBV4-2; cdr3_aa: ASSVGLAGDTDTQY
j_call: TRBJ2-5; v_call: TRBV7-9; cdr3_aa: ATRGIGETQY
j_call: TRBJ2-2; v_call: TRBV6-5; cdr3_aa: ASSYPGGGTGELF
j_call: TRBJ1-2; v_call: TRBV3-1/TRBV3-2; cdr3_aa: ASSLGGSYGYT
j_call: TRBJ2-7; v_call: TRBV7-2; cdr3_aa: ASSLDRGYEQY
j_call: TRBJ2-3; v_call: TRBV27; cdr3_aa: ASSFSGQGTDTQY
j_call: TRBJ2-2; v_call: TRBV10-3; cdr3_aa: AISESAGLTNTGELF
j_call: TRBJ2-2; v_call: TRBV27; cdr3_aa: ASSSLPPNTGELF
j_call: TRBJ1-1; v_call: TRBV30; cdr3_aa: AWSLAGQLNTEAF
j_call: TRBJ1-6; v_call: TRBV6-1; cdr3_aa: ASSEAGHSPLH
j_call: TRBJ2-1; v_call: TRBV7-8; cdr3_aa: ASSLIEREASYNEQF
j_call: TRBJ2-1; v_call: TRBV5-4; cdr3_aa: ASSFQGNQQF
j_call: TRBJ2-2; v_call: TRBV5-1; cdr3_aa: ASSLGVQNTGELF
j_call: TRBJ2-7; v_call: TRBV18; cdr3_aa: ASSPTGLAGGTYEQY
j_call: TRBJ2-1; v_call: TRBV5-4; cdr3_aa: ASSLGAGAVYNEQF
j_call: TRBJ2-3; v_call: TRBV14; cdr3_aa: ASSRIAWLAGGDLSTDTQY
j_call: TRBJ2-7; v_call: TRBV6-5; cdr3_aa: ASKPTGSLLYEQY
j_call: TRBJ1-5; v_call: TRBV5-1; cdr3_aa: ASSLASTADQPQH
j_call: TRBJ1-1; v_call: TRBV11-2; cdr3_aa: ASSEQPDPGSTEAF
j_call: TRBJ1-1; v_call: TRBV18; cdr3_aa: ASSPPNGGSTEAF
j_call: TRBJ2-3; v_call: TRBV25-1; cdr3_aa: ASSGNSGRAADTQY
j_call: TRBJ1-2; v_call: TRBV20-1; cdr3_aa: SASQESYGYT
j_call: TRBJ2-1; v_call: TRBV25-1; cdr3_aa: ASSGTGGGYNEQF
j_call: TRBJ2-1; v_call: TRBV10-1; cdr3_aa: ASSDPGQRYNEQF
j_call: TRBJ1-1; v_call: TRBV5-1; cdr3_aa: ASSPPDRVNAEAF
j_call: TRBJ2-5; v_call: TRBV27; cdr3_aa: ASSTIRTGGGETQY
j_call: TRBJ2-3; v_call: TRBV18; cdr3_aa: ASSPLGLAGVVTGTQY
j_call: TRBJ2-2; v_call: TRBV15; cdr3_aa: ATSRETPGGAGELF
j_call: TRBJ2-1; v_call: TRBV10-1; cdr3_aa: ASSEGGLEQF
j_call: TRBJ2-5; v_call: TRBV3-1/TRBV3-2; cdr3_aa: ASSQVRETQY
j_call: TRBJ1-1; v_call: TRBV5-1; cdr3_aa: ASSSITGNTEAF
j_call: TRBJ2-1; v_call: TRBV14; cdr3_aa: ASSQDIAGGRRNEQF
j_call: TRBJ2-1; v_call: TRBV6-5; cdr3_aa: ASSYTAGGYNEQF
j_call: TRBJ1-2; v_call: TRBV20-1; cdr3_aa: SASVINYGYT
j_call: TRBJ2-3; v_call: TRBV19; cdr3_aa: ASHPGTTDTQY
j_call: TRBJ1-2; v_call: TRBV5-1; cdr3_aa: ASSFRADGYT
j_call: TRBJ2-2; v_call: TRBV5-1; cdr3_aa: ASSWTAGRDTGELF
j_call: TRBJ2-1; v_call: TRBV19; cdr3_aa: ASSNGLAGFDFYNEQF
j_call: TRBJ2-7; v_call: TRBV19; cdr3_aa: ASSMSPDSDLRQVYEQY